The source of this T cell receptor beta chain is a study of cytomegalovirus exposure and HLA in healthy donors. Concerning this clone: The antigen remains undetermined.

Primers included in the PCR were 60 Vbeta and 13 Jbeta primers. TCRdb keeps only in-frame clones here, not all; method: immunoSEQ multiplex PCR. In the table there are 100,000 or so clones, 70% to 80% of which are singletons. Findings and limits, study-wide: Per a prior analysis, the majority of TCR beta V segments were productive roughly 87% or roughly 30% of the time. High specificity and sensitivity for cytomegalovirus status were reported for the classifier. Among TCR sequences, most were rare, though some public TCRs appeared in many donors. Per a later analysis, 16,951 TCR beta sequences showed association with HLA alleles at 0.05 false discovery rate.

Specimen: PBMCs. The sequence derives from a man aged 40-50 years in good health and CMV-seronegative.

CDR3 DNA sequence: TGCGCCAGCAGCTTGGCTAGCGGGAAGGGAGATACGCAGTATTTT. Protein sequence: CASSLASGKGDTQYF. This rearrangement joins TRBV5-1 to TRBJ2-3; 9 nucleotides match TRBD2. Germline assignment: CDR1 SGHRS and CDR2 YFSETQ. The CDR3 contains 15 residues. V was clipped by 0 bases and J by 5 bases; unmatched bases: 4.